The rows below give T cell receptor beta chains drawn from one sample of a study of radiotherapy plus CTLA-4 blockade in lung cancer. Assay: immunoSEQ multiplex PCR; the TCRdb copy retains only in-frame clones and omits some. This sample has 71,000 or so clones, with approximately 86% found just once. This material consisted of peripheral blood, taken from a patient treated with radiotherapy plus ipilimumab. The receptors here all came from a human donor with non-small cell lung cancer who had stable disease on radiotherapy plus ipilimumab. CDR3s include the opening cysteine and the closing phenylalanine or tryptophan. D genes are given only for firm matches. Only part of the rows carry a size: once, few, many, or a class if the clone is expanded.

J gene: TRBJ2-7; D gene: TRBD2; V gene: TRBV7-9; CDR3 length: 16; clone size: once; CDR3 DNA: TGTGCCAGCAGCTTAGCCTCGGTAGCGGGAGGCTACGAGCAGTACTTC; CDR3 protein: CASSLASVAGGYEQYF
J gene: TRBJ2-2; D gene: NA; V gene: TRBV19; CDR3 length: 14; clone size: NA; CDR3 DNA: TGTGCCAGTAGTATGGGACGGGACACCGGGGAGCTGTTTTTT; CDR3 protein: CASSMGRDTGELFF
J gene: TRBJ2-7; D gene: TRBD1; V gene: TRBV5-1; CDR3 length: 13; clone size: few; CDR3 DNA: TGCGCCAGCAGCTTAGGGACAGGCTACGAGCAGTACTTC; CDR3 protein: CASSLGTGYEQYF
J gene: TRBJ2-2; D gene: TRBD2; V gene: TRBV5-6; CDR3 length: 17; clone size: NA; CDR3 DNA: TGTGCCAGCAGCTTTAAACTAGCGGGAGGACCCACCGGGGAGCTGTTTTTT; CDR3 protein: CASSFKLAGGPTGELFF
J gene: TRBJ1-1; D gene: TRBD1; V gene: TRBV30; CDR3 length: 15; clone size: NA; CDR3 DNA: TGTGCCTGGGCGCGGGGGGACAGGACCAACACTGAAGCTTTCTTT; CDR3 protein: CAWARGDRTNTEAFF
J gene: TRBJ1-5; D gene: NA; V gene: TRBV5-1; CDR3 length: 13; clone size: NA; CDR3 DNA: TGCGCCAGCAGCTACGATGGGATGGGGCCCCAGCATTTT; CDR3 protein: CASSYDGMGPQHF
J gene: TRBJ2-7; D gene: NA; V gene: TRBV5-1; CDR3 length: 12; clone size: NA; CDR3 DNA: TGCGCCAGCAGTTCCCATTCTCGGGAGCAGTACTTC; CDR3 protein: CASSSHSREQYF
J gene: TRBJ1-4; D gene: NA; V gene: TRBV5-4; CDR3 length: 12; clone size: few; CDR3 DNA: TGTGCCAGCAGCGTCCATGGGGAAAAACTGTTTTTT; CDR3 protein: CASSVHGEKLFF
J gene: TRBJ1-5; D gene: TRBD1; V gene: TRBV11-2; CDR3 length: 15; clone size: NA; CDR3 DNA: TGTGCCAGCAGCTCACAGGGGATTAGGGATCAGCCCCAGCATTTT; CDR3 protein: CASSSQGIRDQPQHF
J gene: TRBJ1-2; D gene: NA; V gene: TRBV2; CDR3 length: 12; clone size: NA; CDR3 DNA: TGTGCCAGCAGCTACAGGGCCTATGGCTACACCTTC; CDR3 protein: CASSYRAYGYTF
J gene: TRBJ2-3; D gene: TRBD2; V gene: TRBV5-6; CDR3 length: 15; clone size: NA; CDR3 DNA: TGTGCCAGCAGCTTTCGGAGCGGGGGCACAGATACGCAGTATTTT; CDR3 protein: CASSFRSGGTDTQYF
J gene: TRBJ2-5; D gene: NA; V gene: TRBV5-1; CDR3 length: 14; clone size: NA; CDR3 DNA: TGCGCCAGCAGCTGGAGAACTATCCAAGAGACCCAGTACTTC; CDR3 protein: CASSWRTIQETQYF
J gene: TRBJ2-7; D gene: NA; V gene: TRBV28; CDR3 length: 12; clone size: NA; CDR3 DNA: TGTGCCAGCAGCCCGATGTTCTACGAGCAGTACTTC; CDR3 protein: CASSPMFYEQYF
J gene: TRBJ1-1; D gene: NA; V gene: TRBV7-3; CDR3 length: 14; clone size: NA; CDR3 DNA: TGTGCCAGCACCCGGGGGAAGTTGGACACTGAAGCTTTCTTT; CDR3 protein: CASTRGKLDTEAFF
J gene: TRBJ2-3; D gene: TRBD1; V gene: TRBV18; CDR3 length: 14; clone size: once; CDR3 DNA: TGTGCCAGCTCAGCCGACAGGGGGCAAAATACGCAGTATTTT; CDR3 protein: CASSADRGQNTQYF
J gene: TRBJ1-2; D gene: NA; V gene: TRBV2; CDR3 length: 13; clone size: NA; CDR3 DNA: TGTGCCAGCAGTGGGGGCCAGAGATATGGCTACACCTTC; CDR3 protein: CASSGGQRYGYTF
J gene: TRBJ1-4; D gene: NA; V gene: TRBV6-1; CDR3 length: 13; clone size: NA; CDR3 DNA: TGTGCCAGCAGTGAGGCAGTAGGTGAAAAACTGTTTTTT; CDR3 protein: CASSEAVGEKLFF
J gene: TRBJ1-1; D gene: TRBD1; V gene: TRBV6-5; CDR3 length: 11; clone size: NA; CDR3 DNA: TGTGCCACCCAGGGGGCGGGTGAAGCTTTCTTT; CDR3 protein: CATQGAGEAFF
J gene: TRBJ1-3; D gene: NA; V gene: TRBV5-1; CDR3 length: 14; clone size: NA; CDR3 DNA: TGCGCCAGCAGCTTGGGGGACTCTGGAAACACCATATATTTT; CDR3 protein: CASSLGDSGNTIYF
J gene: TRBJ2-1; D gene: NA; V gene: TRBV7-3; CDR3 length: 14; clone size: once; CDR3 DNA: TGTGCCAGCACCCTAGGGGGGTCCTACAATGAGCAGTTCTTC; CDR3 protein: CASTLGGSYNEQFF
J gene: TRBJ2-1; D gene: TRBD2; V gene: TRBV4-1; CDR3 length: 17; clone size: NA; CDR3 DNA: TGCGCCAGCAGCCAAGGGGCCCCGGCGGGGGGCAGGGATGAGCAGTTCTTC; CDR3 protein: CASSQGAPAGGRDEQFF
J gene: TRBJ1-2; D gene: NA; V gene: TRBV5-1; CDR3 length: 14; clone size: NA; CDR3 DNA: TGCGCCAGCAGCTTTAGTGCAGGGGAGGGTGGCTACACCTTC; CDR3 protein: CASSFSAGEGGYTF
J gene: TRBJ2-3; D gene: NA; V gene: TRBV6-5; CDR3 length: 15; clone size: NA; CDR3 DNA: TGTGCCAGCAGCTCGTACGGGATGAGCACAGATACGCAGTATTTT; CDR3 protein: CASSSYGMSTDTQYF
J gene: TRBJ2-7; D gene: TRBD2; V gene: TRBV6-1; CDR3 length: 15; clone size: NA; CDR3 DNA: TGTGCCAGCAGTGAAGCTTGGACTAGCTCCTACGAGCAGTACTTC; CDR3 protein: CASSEAWTSSYEQYF
J gene: TRBJ1-5; D gene: NA; V gene: TRBV27; CDR3 length: 17; clone size: NA; CDR3 DNA: TGTGCCAGCAGTTCCCATGGCAGGGGTGCTAGCAATCAGCCCCAGCATTTT; CDR3 protein: CASSSHGRGASNQPQHF
J gene: TRBJ1-5; D gene: NA; V gene: TRBV5-1; CDR3 length: 15; clone size: NA; CDR3 DNA: TGCGCCAGCAGCATAGACAACCATAGCAATCAGCCCCAGCATTTT; CDR3 protein: CASSIDNHSNQPQHF
J gene: TRBJ2-3; D gene: NA; V gene: TRBV4-2; CDR3 length: 16; clone size: NA; CDR3 DNA: TGTGCCAGCAGCCAAGAATGGGGGCTTAGCACAGATACGCAGTATTTT; CDR3 protein: CASSQEWGLSTDTQYF
J gene: TRBJ1-1; D gene: NA; V gene: TRBV5-1; CDR3 length: 16; clone size: NA; CDR3 DNA: TGCGCCAGCACAAGGCTAGGCGAGGGTATGAACACTGAAGCTTTCTTT; CDR3 protein: CASTRLGEGMNTEAFF
J gene: TRBJ2-6; D gene: TRBD1; V gene: TRBV19; CDR3 length: 17; clone size: NA; CDR3 DNA: TGTGCCAGTAGTTCCGGGACAGGGTCCTCTGGGGCCAACGTCCTGACTTTC; CDR3 protein: CASSSGTGSSGANVLTF
J gene: TRBJ1-6; D gene: NA; V gene: TRBV4-1; CDR3 length: 18; clone size: NA; CDR3 DNA: TGCGCCAGCAGCCAAGAGGGCAGGGTCCCCCCTTATAATTCACCCCTCCACTTT; CDR3 protein: CASSQEGRVPPYNSPLHF
J gene: TRBJ2-2; D gene: NA; V gene: TRBV28; CDR3 length: 13; clone size: NA; CDR3 DNA: TGTGCCAGCAGCGCCCGGAACACCGGGGAGCTGTTTTTT; CDR3 protein: CASSARNTGELFF
J gene: TRBJ1-3; D gene: NA; V gene: TRBV5-6; CDR3 length: 15; clone size: NA; CDR3 DNA: TGTGCCAGCAGCCCCGGGACGGGGAAGTCAAACACCATATATTTT; CDR3 protein: CASSPGTGKSNTIYF
J gene: TRBJ1-6; D gene: NA; V gene: TRBV28; CDR3 length: 11; clone size: NA; CDR3 DNA: TGTGCCAGCAGTTTGGTTGGACCCCTCCACTTT; CDR3 protein: CASSLVGPLHF
J gene: TRBJ2-7; D gene: NA; V gene: TRBV5-1; CDR3 length: 15; clone size: NA; CDR3 DNA: TGCGCCAGCAGCTTCGAGCCAGCCTTCCCCTACGAGCAGTACTTC; CDR3 protein: CASSFEPAFPYEQYF
J gene: TRBJ1-6; D gene: NA; V gene: TRBV11-3; CDR3 length: 13; clone size: NA; CDR3 DNA: TGTGCCAGCAGCTTAGACAGAAACTCACCCCTCCACTTT; CDR3 protein: CASSLDRNSPLHF
J gene: TRBJ2-5; D gene: NA; V gene: TRBV2; CDR3 length: 14; clone size: NA; CDR3 DNA: TGTGCCAGCAGTGAACAACTGGGGTATGAGACCCAGTACTTC; CDR3 protein: CASSEQLGYETQYF
J gene: TRBJ1-4; D gene: NA; V gene: TRBV5-6; CDR3 length: 12; clone size: medium-sized; CDR3 DNA: TGTGCCAGCAGCCTGGGATCGGAAAAACTGTTTTTT; CDR3 protein: CASSLGSEKLFF
J gene: TRBJ2-2; D gene: TRBD2; V gene: TRBV9; CDR3 length: 17; clone size: NA; CDR3 DNA: TGTGCCAGCAGCGTAGGCACTAGCGGGGGAAACACCGGGGAGCTGTTTTTT; CDR3 protein: CASSVGTSGGNTGELFF
J gene: TRBJ1-6; D gene: TRBD1; V gene: TRBV27; CDR3 length: 15; clone size: NA; CDR3 DNA: TGTGCCAGCTCCTTCCTGGACAGGGTTGATTCACCCCTCCACTTT; CDR3 protein: CASSFLDRVDSPLHF
J gene: TRBJ1-1; D gene: TRBD1; V gene: TRBV7-9; CDR3 length: 12; clone size: NA; CDR3 DNA: TGTGCCAGCAGTTCAGGGGGCGCGACCGCTTTCTTT; CDR3 protein: CASSSGGATAFF
J gene: TRBJ2-7; D gene: TRBD1; V gene: TRBV5-1; CDR3 length: 14; clone size: NA; CDR3 DNA: TGCACCAGCAGCTTGGGAGGACAGGGCGACGAGCAGTACTTC; CDR3 protein: CTSSLGGQGDEQYF
J gene: TRBJ1-4; D gene: NA; V gene: TRBV7-8; CDR3 length: 14; clone size: NA; CDR3 DNA: TGTGCCAGCAGCCCGAGCGACCTTAATGAAAAACTGTTTTTT; CDR3 protein: CASSPSDLNEKLFF
J gene: TRBJ1-4; D gene: NA; V gene: TRBV7-9; CDR3 length: 17; clone size: NA; CDR3 DNA: TGTGCCAGCAGTAAGACAGGTGTTGAGACAACTAATGAAAAACTGTTTTTT; CDR3 protein: CASSKTGVETTNEKLFF
J gene: TRBJ2-5; D gene: TRBD2; V gene: TRBV5-1; CDR3 length: 15; clone size: NA; CDR3 DNA: TGCGCCAGCAGCTTGAGTAGCGGGAGCCAAGAGACCCAGTACTTC; CDR3 protein: CASSLSSGSQETQYF
J gene: TRBJ2-3; D gene: NA; V gene: TRBV6-1; CDR3 length: 16; clone size: NA; CDR3 DNA: TGTGCCAGCAGTGAGGCCCCCGGGTCTCGCACAGATACGCAGTATTTT; CDR3 protein: CASSEAPGSRTDTQYF
J gene: TRBJ1-1; D gene: NA; V gene: TRBV11-3; CDR3 length: 12; clone size: once; CDR3 DNA: TGTGCCAGCAGCGGGTTGAACACTGAAGCTTTCTTT; CDR3 protein: CASSGLNTEAFF
J gene: TRBJ2-7; D gene: TRBD1; V gene: TRBV6-1; CDR3 length: 15; clone size: NA; CDR3 DNA: TGTGCCAGCCTACCTGGACAGGGGGCGTCCTACGAGCAGTACTTC; CDR3 protein: CASLPGQGASYEQYF
J gene: TRBJ1-4; D gene: NA; V gene: TRBV27; CDR3 length: 11; clone size: NA; CDR3 DNA: TGTGCCAGCAGGGGTAATGAAAAACTGTTTTTT; CDR3 protein: CASRGNEKLFF